Presented here are 18 T cell receptor beta chains from one specimen sequenced in a study of T-cell reconstitution after alpha-beta-depleted transplantation in children. Unique molecular identifiers were built into the TCRbeta library. TCRdb itself ran the PCR reads through MiXCR, one entry per CDR3 protein. The sample gives about 600,000 distinct CDR3 sequences, under 12% of which show up once; less than 5% is in the top ten. Sequences were derived from PBMCs from the stem cell graft donor, sampled from the stem cell graft. The receptors were sampled from a human donor who donated a stem cell graft to a child with acute myeloid leukemia.

With regard to this clonotype: Being one base from a much bigger clone, this may be a read error. V gene TRBV6-1 combines with J gene TRBJ2-7; TRBD2 is a possible D gene (6 bases). V lost 10 bases to trimming and J lost 6 bases, with 19 bases between them. This CDR3 region has 13 residues. The V gene's germline CDR1 is MNHNS and CDR2 SASEGT. Written as DNA, the CDR3 is TGTGCCACCCGGAGACTAGAAGCAGCCGAGCAGTACTTC. The encoded protein is CATRRLEAAEQYF.

The chain combines TRBV21-1 with TRBJ2-5; no check of the table's D call, TRBD2, against the DNA was made. TRBV21-1 is described as a pseudogene. CDR3 length equals 15 residues. The CDR3 reads CASRRRLARTETQYF. CDR3 coding DNA: TGTGCCAGCAGACGACGACTAGCGCGAACAGAGACCCAGTACTTC.

There are many counts of this clonotype. The genes are TRBV7-2 and TRBJ2-3, with 7 positions matching TRBD2. There are 16 residues in the CDR3. With 5 bases clipped from V and 4 bases from J, the junction kept 12 bases outside the gene matches. Germline values: CDR1 SGHTA, CDR2 FQGNSA. Here the CDR3 DNA reads TGTGCCAGCAGCCCCCGGGGCGGGAGTCCCTCAGATACGCAGTATTTT. As protein: CASSPRGGSPSDTQYF. Using reference TRBV7-2 and TRBJ2-3 for the parts outside the CDR3, the full variable domain is GAGVSQSPSNKVTEKGKDVELRCDPISGHTALYWYRQSLGQGLEFLIYFQGNSAPDKSGLPSDRFSAERTGGSVSTLTIQRTQQEDSAVYLCASSPRGGSPSDTQYFGPGTRLTVL.

This clonotype has at least ten counts. The V call is TRBV4-3, the J call TRBJ2-3; TRBD2 matches at 7 bases. The germline CDR1 and CDR2 sequences are LGHNA and YSLEER. The CDR3 runs 17 residues. Trimming cost V 0 bases and J 0 bases; bases outside gene matches: 6. The CDR3 sequence: CASSQDLASGSTDTQYF. As DNA, the CDR3 is TGCGCCAGCAGCCAAGATCTTGCTAGCGGTAGCACAGATACGCAGTATTTT.

The CDR3 spells CSSPRREGAYEQYF. The CDR3 region has the DNA TGCAGTTCACCCAGGCGGGAGGGGGCCTACGAGCAGTACTTC. V usage is TRBV20-1 and J usage is TRBJ2-7; 9 nucleotides line up with TRBD2. Looked up from germline, CDR1 is DFQATT and CDR2 is SNEGSKA (reference sequence). The CDR3 runs to 14 residues. Trimming took 8 bases from V and 2 from J; bases not matched to a gene: 10.

This clonotype was seen only a few times. The CDR3 reads CSALNGNSNQPQHF. The CDR3, as DNA: TGCAGCGCTTTGAACGGGAATAGCAATCAGCCCCAGCATTTT. The V and J genes are TRBV29-1 and TRBJ1-5; D is ambiguous. CDR3 size: 14 residues. V was cut by 7 bases and J by 0 bases, with 13 bases left in between. CDR1 is SQVTM, CDR2 ANQGSEA, per germline.

The chain combines TRBV5-1 with TRBJ2-5; TRBD1 aligns across 10 bases. After removal of 4 bases from V and 5 bases from J, the junction contained 11 bases not matched to a gene. The length of the CDR3 is 16 residues. Per germline, CDR1 SGHRS and CDR2 YFSETQ. CDR3 bases: TGCGCCAGCAGCATCCTCGGGACAGGGGTAGGGGAGACCCAGTACTTC. This codes for CASSILGTGVGETQYF.

The chain has TRBV30 and TRBJ2-5; 10 bases line up with TRBD2. Looked up from germline, CDR1 is GTSNPN and CDR2 is SVGIG (reference sequence). Trimming at V came to 3 bases and at J to 5 bases, leaving 3 bases not matched to a gene. The CDR3 totals 13 residues. The CDR3 reads CAWSEAGGETQYF. DNA for the CDR3: TGTGCCTGGAGCGAAGCGGGAGGGGAGACCCAGTACTTC.

Only a few counts were recorded for this clonotype. The V gene is TRBV28, the J gene TRBJ2-7, with 9 bases matching TRBD2. The CDR3 runs to 17 residues. Trimming took 3 bases from V and 3 from J; bases not matched to a gene: 12. Germline CDR1 is MDHEN and CDR2 is SYDVKM. This CDR3 reads CASSFPLQGTSSYEQYF. The DNA of the CDR3 is TGTGCCAGCAGTTTCCCCCTCCAAGGGACTAGCAGCTACGAGCAGTACTTC. Together with reference TRBV28 and TRBJ2-7, the CDR3 gives the full variable domain: DVKVTQSSRYLVKRTGEKVFLECVQDMDHENMFWYRQDPGLGLRLIYFSYDVKMKEKGDIPEGYSVSREKKERFSLILESASTNQTSMYLCASSFPLQGTSSYEQYFGPGTRLTVT.

The genes are TRBV5-1 and TRBJ2-1; 8 bases are a match to TRBD2. Looked up from germline, CDR1 is SGHRS and CDR2 is YFSETQ. The J segment lost 5 bases and the V segment lost 2 bases, leaving 6 bases of the junction unmatched. This CDR3 is built from 15 residues. The CDR3 here is CASSLQLAANNEQFF. The CDR3 nucleotides are TGCGCCAGCAGCTTACAACTAGCGGCTAACAATGAGCAGTTCTTC.

This rearrangement joins TRBV27 to TRBJ1-3, with D uncertain. CDR3 length: 13 residues. Germline V lookup: CDR1 MNHEY, CDR2 SMNVEV (reference sequence). V dropped 2 bases and J dropped 10 bases, with 12 bases sitting between them. The CDR3 spells CASSLTARNTIYF. The CDR3 coding sequence is TGTGCCAGCAGTTTAACAGCGCGGAATACCATATATTTT.

Only a few counts were recorded for this clonotype. CDR3 protein: CASSTGAVRYEQYF. The CDR3 DNA follows: TGTGCCAGCAGTACCGGGGCGGTAAGGTACGAGCAGTACTTC. J is TRBJ2-7 and V is TRBV2; D assignment may be TRBD1 or TRBD2 (5 bases each). V was trimmed by 5 bases and J by 4 bases, leaving 15 bases between them. Germline V CDR1 and CDR2: SNHLY, FYNNEI. This CDR3 is 14 amino acids long.

The sample holds a few counts of this clonotype. The V call is TRBV29-1, the J call TRBJ2-1; 9 positions match TRBD2. Germline V gene lookup returns CDR1 SQVTM and CDR2 ANQGSEA. The ends lost 8 bases at V and 1 base at J; junction bases unmatched: 9. The CDR3 covers 15 residues. The CDR3 protein is CSYGLAGRSYNEQFF. Here the CDR3 DNA reads TGCAGCTATGGCCTAGCGGGAAGGTCCTACAATGAGCAGTTCTTC.

This clonotype has only a few counts. The V gene is TRBV20-1, the J gene TRBJ2-3, with 7 bases aligning to TRBD2. Germline-derived CDR1 and CDR2 are DFQATT and SNEGSKA (reference sequence). CDR3 length: 14 residues. The CDR3 DNA follows: TGCAACCCCCTAGCGGCTTTTAGCACAGATACGCAGTATTTT. The encoded protein is CNPLAAFSTDTQYF.

This clonotype has ten or more counts. V usage is TRBV7-8 and J usage is TRBJ2-1; tentatively, D is TRBD2 (5 bases). The CDR3 is made up of 16 amino acids. Per germline, CDR1 SGHVS and CDR2 FQNEAQ. Trimming stripped 1 base from V and 9 bases from J, with 19 bases between. CDR3 DNA: TGTGCCAGCAGCTTAGTTTCGACGGGAAAGAAGGGTGAGCAGTTCTTC. It specifies CASSLVSTGKKGEQFF.

In regard to this clonotype: This clone may be a read error of a much larger clone one base away. The chain joins TRBV20-1 to TRBJ1-5; D uncertain. The CDR3 is 12 amino acids. CDR1 is DFQATT and CDR2 is SNEGSKA in the germline V gene (reference sequence). The chain's CDR3 is CCARVGDQPQHF. The CDR3 DNA sequence: TGCTGTGCTAGAGTCGGGGATCAGCCCCAGCATTTT.

The gene calls are TRBV3-1 and TRBJ2-2, with 9 bases fitting TRBD2. With 0 bases clipped from V and 0 bases from J, the junction kept 11 bases outside the gene matches. CDR3 length: 20 amino acids. Germline V gene sequence: CDR1 LGHDT, CDR2 YNNKEL (reference sequence). CDR3 nucleotides: TGTGCCAGCAGCCAAGATCCGGGTAAAGCGGGAGGCCCGAACACCGGGGAGCTGTTTTTT. Its translation: CASSQDPGKAGGPNTGELFF.

The V and J genes are TRBV20-1 and TRBJ2-3; D remains unclear. V lost 3 bases and J lost 3, with 13 bases in between. Germline V gene sequence: CDR1 DFQATT, CDR2 SNEGSKA (reference sequence). This CDR3 comprises 14 residues. CDR3 loop: CSASPLISTDTQYF. Here the CDR3 DNA reads TGCAGTGCTAGCCCACTAATTTCTACAGATACGCAGTATTTT.